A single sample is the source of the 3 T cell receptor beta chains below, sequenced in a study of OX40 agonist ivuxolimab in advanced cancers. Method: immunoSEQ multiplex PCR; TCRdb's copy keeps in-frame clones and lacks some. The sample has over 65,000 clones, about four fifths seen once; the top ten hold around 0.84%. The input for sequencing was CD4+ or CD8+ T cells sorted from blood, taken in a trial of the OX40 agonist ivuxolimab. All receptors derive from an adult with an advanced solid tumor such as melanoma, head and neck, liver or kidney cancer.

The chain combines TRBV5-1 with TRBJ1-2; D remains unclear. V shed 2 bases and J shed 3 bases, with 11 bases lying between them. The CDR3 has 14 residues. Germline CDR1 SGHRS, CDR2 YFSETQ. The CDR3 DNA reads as TGCGCCAGCAGCTTAGAGATCGGGGACTATGGCTACACCTTC. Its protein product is CASSLEIGDYGYTF.

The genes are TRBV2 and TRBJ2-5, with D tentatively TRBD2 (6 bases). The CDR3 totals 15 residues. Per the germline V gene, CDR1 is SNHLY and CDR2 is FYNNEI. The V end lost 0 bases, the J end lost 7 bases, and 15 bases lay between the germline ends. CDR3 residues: CASSEARRAGGTQYF. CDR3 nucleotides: TGTGCCAGCAGTGAAGCGCGGAGGGCCGGAGGGACCCAGTACTTC.

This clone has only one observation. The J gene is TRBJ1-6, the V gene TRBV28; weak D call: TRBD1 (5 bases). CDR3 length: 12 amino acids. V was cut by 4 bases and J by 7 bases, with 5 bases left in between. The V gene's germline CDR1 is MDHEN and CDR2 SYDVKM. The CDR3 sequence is CASSSGNSPLHF. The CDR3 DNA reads TGTGCCAGCAGTTCAGGGAATTCACCCCTCCACTTT.